These 7 T cell receptor beta chains were sequenced from one sample in a study of blood T cell repertoires in COVID-19. Repertoires were generated with immunoSEQ multiplex PCR, while TCRdb's copy carries only in-frame clones and drops some. The profile shows over 200,000 clones, over 80% of them singletons. Sequenced sample: peripheral blood. The receptor source for this set is a man aged 30 to 45 with COVID-19, enrolled during active disease.

The gene calls are TRBV27 and TRBJ2-3, with 8 nucleotides matching TRBD2. Germline V CDR1 and CDR2: MNHEY, SMNVEV (reference sequence). The trim removed 4 bases at V and 2 bases at J, leaving 8 bases unmatched. CDR3 length: 16 amino acids. The CDR3 coding sequence is TGTGCCAGCAGTTCTGGAGGGCGGGGGGTCACAGATACGCAGTATTTT. It is translated as CASSSGGRGVTDTQYF.

In this sample, this clone turned up once. This chain links TRBV19 with TRBJ1-4, with TRBD1 matching over 10 bases. The germline CDR1 and CDR2 sequences are LNHDA and SQIVND (reference sequence). Germline trimming cut 5 bases from V and 7 bases from J; bases unmatched to any gene: 7. The CDR3 length is 15 residues. CDR3 protein: CASSERTGGGEKLFF. The CDR3 bases are TGTGCCAGTAGTGAGCGGACAGGGGGTGGTGAAAAACTGTTTTTT.

V gene TRBV10-3 combines with J gene TRBJ2-1; 7 bases agree with TRBD2. Losses at the gene ends were 6 bases for V and 6 bases for J; bases not matched to a gene: 5. Germline CDR1 ENHRY, CDR2 SYGVKD. The CDR3 consists of 13 residues. The CDR3 DNA follows: TGTGCCATCAGCGGGGGGTGGAGCAATGAGCAGTTCTTC. Translation: CAISGGWSNEQFF.

This clone appeared a single time. This chain joins TRBV27 and TRBJ1-1; 8 nucleotides agree with TRBD1. This CDR3 region has 13 residues. The germline V gene has CDR1 MNHEY and CDR2 SMNVEV (reference sequence). Trimming cost V 5 bases and J 6 bases; bases outside gene matches: 5. The CDR3: CASSPTGGAEAFF. The CDR3 nucleotides read TGTGCCAGCAGTCCCACAGGGGGGGCTGAAGCTTTCTTT.

The genes are TRBV4-2 and TRBJ2-7, with TRBD1 matching 9 bases. The CDR3 consists of 17 residues. Losses at the gene ends were 1 base for V and 5 bases for J; bases not matched to a gene: 12. Germline lookup yields CDR1 LGHNA and CDR2 YNFKEQ. CDR3 nucleotides: TGTGCCAGCAGCCAAGGATCAAGGGGACAGGGTGAACACGAGCAGTACTTC. Protein product: CASSQGSRGQGEHEQYF.

This chain joins TRBV28 and TRBJ2-7; 7 positions agree with TRBD1. After removal of 4 bases from V and 3 bases from J, the junction contained 21 bases not matched to a gene. Germline CDR1 is MDHEN and CDR2 is SYDVKM. The CDR3 runs to 19 residues. The DNA of the CDR3 is TGTGCCAGCAGTTCAATCCACAGTATCAAACCGGGACAGCACTACGAGCAGTACTTC. Protein: CASSSIHSIKPGQHYEQYF.

This chain joins TRBV19 and TRBJ1-4; D might be TRBD1 (5 bases). CDR3 length: 16 residues. Germline V lookup: CDR1 LNHDA, CDR2 SQIVND (reference sequence). Trimming took 3 bases from V and 1 from J, leaving 12 bases between them. The DNA of the CDR3 is TGTGCCAGTAGTATGGCGGCAGGGATAACTAATGAAAAACTGTTTTTT. Translating it yields CASSMAAGITNEKLFF.